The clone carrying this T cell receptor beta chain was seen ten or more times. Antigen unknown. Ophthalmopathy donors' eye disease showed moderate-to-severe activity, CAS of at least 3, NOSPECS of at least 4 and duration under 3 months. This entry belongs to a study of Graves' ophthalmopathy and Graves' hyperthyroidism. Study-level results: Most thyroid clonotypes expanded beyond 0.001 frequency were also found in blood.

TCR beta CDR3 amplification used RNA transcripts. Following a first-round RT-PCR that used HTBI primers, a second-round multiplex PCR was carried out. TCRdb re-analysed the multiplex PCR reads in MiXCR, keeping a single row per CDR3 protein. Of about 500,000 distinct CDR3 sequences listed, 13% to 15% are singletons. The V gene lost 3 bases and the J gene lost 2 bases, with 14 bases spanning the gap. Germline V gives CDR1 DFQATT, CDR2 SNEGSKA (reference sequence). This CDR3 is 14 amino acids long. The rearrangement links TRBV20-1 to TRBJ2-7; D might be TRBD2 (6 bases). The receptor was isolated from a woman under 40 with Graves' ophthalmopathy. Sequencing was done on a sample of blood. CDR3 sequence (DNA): TGCAGTGCTAGCGGCGGGATTACCCCCTACGAGCAGTACTTC. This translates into CSASGGITPYEQYF.